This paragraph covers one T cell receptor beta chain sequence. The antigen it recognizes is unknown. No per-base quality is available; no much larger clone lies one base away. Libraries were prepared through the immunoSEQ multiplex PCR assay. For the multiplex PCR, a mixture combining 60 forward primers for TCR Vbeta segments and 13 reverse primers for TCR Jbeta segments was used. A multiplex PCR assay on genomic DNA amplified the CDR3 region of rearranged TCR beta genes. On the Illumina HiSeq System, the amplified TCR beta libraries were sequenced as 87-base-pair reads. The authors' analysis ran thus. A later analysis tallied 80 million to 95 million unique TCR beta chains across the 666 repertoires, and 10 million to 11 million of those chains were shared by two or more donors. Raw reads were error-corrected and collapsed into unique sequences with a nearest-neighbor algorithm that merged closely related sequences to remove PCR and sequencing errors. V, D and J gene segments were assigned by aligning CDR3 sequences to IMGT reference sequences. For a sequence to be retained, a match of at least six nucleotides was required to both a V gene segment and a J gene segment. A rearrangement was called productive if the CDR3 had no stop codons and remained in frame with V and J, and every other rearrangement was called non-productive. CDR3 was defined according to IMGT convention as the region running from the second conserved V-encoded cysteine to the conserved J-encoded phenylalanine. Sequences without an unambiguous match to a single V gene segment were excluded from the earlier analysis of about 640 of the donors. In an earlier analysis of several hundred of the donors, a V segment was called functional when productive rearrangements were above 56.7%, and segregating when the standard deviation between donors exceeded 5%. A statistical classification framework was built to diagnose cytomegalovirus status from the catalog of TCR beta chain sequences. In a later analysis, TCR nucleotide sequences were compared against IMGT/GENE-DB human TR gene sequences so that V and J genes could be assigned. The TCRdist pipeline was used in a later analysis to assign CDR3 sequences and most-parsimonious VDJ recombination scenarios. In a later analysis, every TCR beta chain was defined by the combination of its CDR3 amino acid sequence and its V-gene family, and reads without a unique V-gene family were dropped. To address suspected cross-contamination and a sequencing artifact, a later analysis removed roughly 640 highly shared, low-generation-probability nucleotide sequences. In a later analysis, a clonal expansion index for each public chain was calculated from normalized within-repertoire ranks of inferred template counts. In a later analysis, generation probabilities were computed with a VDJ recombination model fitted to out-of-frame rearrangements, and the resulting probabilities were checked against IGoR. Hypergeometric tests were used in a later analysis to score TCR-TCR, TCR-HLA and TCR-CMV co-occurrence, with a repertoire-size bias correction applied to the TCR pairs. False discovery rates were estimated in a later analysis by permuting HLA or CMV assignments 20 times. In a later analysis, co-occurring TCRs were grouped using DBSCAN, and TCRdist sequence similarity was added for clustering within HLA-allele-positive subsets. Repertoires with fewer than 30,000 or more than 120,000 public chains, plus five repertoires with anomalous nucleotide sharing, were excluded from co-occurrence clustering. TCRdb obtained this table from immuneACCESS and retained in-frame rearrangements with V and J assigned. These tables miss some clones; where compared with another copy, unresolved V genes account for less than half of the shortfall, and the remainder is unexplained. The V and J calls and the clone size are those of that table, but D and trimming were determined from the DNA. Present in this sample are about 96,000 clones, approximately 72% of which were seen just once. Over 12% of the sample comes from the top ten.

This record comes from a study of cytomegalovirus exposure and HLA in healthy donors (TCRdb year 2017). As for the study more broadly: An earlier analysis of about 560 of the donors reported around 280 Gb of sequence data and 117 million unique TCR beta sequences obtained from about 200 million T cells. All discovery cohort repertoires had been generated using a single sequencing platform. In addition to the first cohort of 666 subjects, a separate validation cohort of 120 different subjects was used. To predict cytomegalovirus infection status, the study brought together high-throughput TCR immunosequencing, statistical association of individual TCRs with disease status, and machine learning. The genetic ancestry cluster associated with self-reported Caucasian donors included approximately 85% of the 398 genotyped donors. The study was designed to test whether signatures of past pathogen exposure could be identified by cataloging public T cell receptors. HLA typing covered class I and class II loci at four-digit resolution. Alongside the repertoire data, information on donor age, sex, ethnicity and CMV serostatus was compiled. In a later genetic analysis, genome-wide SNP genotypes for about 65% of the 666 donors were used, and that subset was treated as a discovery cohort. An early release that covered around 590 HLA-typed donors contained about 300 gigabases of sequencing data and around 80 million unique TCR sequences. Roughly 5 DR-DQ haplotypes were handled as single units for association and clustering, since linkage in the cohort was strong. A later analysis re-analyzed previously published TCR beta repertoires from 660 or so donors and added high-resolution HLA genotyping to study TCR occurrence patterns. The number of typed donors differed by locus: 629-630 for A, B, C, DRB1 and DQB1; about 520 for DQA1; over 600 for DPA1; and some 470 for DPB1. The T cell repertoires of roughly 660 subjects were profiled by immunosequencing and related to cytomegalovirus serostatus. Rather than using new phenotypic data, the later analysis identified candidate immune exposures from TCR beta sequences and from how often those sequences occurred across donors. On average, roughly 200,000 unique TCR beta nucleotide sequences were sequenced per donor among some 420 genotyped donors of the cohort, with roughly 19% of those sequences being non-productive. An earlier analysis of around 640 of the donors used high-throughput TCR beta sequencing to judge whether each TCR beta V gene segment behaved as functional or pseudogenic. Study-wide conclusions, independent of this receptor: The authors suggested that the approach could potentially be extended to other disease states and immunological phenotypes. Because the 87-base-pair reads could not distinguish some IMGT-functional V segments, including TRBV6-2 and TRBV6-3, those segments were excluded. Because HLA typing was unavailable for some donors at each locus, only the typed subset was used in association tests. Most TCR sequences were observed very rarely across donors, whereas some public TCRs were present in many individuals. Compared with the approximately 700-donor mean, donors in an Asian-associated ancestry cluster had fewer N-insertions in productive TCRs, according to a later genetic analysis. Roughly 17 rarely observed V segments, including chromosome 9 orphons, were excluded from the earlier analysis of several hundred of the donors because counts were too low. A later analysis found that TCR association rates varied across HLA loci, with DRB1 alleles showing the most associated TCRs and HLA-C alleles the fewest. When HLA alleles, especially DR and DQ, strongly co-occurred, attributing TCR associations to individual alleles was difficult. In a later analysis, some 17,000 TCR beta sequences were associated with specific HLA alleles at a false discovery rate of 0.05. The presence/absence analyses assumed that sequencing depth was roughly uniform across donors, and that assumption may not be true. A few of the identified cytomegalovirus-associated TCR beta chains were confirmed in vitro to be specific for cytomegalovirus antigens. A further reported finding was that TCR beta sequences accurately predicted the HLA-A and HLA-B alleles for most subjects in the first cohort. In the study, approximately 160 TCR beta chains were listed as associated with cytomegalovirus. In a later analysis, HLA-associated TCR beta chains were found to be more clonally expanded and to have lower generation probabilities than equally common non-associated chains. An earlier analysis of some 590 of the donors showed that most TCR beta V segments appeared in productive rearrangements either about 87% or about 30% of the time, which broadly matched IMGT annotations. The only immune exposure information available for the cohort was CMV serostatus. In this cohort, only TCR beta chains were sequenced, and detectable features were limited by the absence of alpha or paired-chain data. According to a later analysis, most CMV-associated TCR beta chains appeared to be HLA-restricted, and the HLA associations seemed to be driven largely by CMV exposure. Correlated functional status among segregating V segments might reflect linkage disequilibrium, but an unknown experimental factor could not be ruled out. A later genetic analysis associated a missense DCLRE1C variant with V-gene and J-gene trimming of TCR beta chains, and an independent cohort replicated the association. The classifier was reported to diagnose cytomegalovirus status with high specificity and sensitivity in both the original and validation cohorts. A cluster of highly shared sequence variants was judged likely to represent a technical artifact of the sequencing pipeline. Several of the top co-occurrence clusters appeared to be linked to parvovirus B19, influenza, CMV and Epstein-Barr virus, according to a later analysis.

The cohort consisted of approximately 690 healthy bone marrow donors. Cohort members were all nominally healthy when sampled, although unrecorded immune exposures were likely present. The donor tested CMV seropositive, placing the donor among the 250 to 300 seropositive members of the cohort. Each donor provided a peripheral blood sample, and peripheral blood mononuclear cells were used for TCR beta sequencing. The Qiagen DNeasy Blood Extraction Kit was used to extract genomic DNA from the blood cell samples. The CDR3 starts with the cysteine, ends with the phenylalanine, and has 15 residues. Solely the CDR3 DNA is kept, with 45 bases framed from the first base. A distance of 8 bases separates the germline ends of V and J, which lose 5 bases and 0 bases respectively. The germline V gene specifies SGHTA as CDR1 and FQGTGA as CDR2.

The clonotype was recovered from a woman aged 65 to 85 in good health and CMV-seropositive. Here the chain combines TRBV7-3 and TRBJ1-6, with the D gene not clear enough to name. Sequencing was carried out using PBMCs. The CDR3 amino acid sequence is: CASSLTSSYNSPLHF. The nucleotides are TGTGCCAGCAGCCTCACAAGCTCCTATAATTCACCCCTCCACTTT. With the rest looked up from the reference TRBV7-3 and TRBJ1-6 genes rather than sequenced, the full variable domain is GAGVSQTPSNKVTEKGKYVELRCDPISGHTALYWYRQSLGQGPEFLIYFQGTGAADDSGLPNDRFFAVRPEGSVSTLKIQRTERGDSAVYLCASSLTSSYNSPLHFGNGTRLTVT.